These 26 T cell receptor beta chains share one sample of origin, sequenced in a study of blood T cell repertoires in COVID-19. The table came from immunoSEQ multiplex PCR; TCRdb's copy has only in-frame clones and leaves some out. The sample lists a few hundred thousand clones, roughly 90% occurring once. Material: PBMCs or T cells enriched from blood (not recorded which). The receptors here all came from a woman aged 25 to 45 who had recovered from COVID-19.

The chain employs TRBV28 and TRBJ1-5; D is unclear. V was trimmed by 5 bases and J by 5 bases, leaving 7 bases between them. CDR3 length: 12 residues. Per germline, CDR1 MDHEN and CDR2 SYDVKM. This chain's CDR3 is CASSVPDQPQHF. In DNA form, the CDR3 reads TGTGCCAGCAGTGTCCCGGATCAGCCCCAGCATTTT. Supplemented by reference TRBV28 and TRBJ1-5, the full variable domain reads DVKVTQSSRYLVKRTGEKVFLECVQDMDHENMFWYRQDPGLGLRLIYFSYDVKMKEKGDIPEGYSVSREKKERFSLILESASTNQTSMYLCASSVPDQPQHFGDGTRLSIL.

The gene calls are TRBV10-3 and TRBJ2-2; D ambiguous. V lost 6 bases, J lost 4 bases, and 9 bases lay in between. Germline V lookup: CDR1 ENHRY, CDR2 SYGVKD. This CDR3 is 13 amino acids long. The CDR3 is CAIRASGTGELFF. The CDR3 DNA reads TGTGCCATCAGGGCCTCGGGCACCGGGGAGCTGTTTTTT.

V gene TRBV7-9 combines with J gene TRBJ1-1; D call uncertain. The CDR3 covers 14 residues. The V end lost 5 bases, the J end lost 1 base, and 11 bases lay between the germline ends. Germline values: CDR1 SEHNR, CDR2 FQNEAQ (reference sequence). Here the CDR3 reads CASSVQSGNTEAFF. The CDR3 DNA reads TGTGCCAGCAGCGTACAGAGTGGGAACACTGAAGCTTTCTTT.

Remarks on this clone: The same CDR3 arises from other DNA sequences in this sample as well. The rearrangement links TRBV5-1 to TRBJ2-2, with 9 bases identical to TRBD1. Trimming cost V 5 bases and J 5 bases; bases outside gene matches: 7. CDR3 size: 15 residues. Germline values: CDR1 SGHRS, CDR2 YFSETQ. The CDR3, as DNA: TGCGCCAGCAGTTCTGGACAGGGGTCGACCGGGGAGCTGTTTTTT. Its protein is CASSSGQGSTGELFF.

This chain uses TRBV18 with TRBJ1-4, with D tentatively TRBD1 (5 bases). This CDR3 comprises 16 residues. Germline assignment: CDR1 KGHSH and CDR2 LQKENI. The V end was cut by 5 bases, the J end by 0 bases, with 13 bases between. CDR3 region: CASSYFDSATNEKLFF. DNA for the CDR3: TGTGCCAGCTCATACTTTGACAGCGCAACTAATGAAAAACTGTTTTTT. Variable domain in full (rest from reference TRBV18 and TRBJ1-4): NAGVMQNPRHLVRRRGQEARLRCSPMKGHSHVYWYRQLPEEGLKFMVYLQKENIIDESGMPKERFSAEFPKEGPSILRIQQVVRGDSAAYFCASSYFDSATNEKLFFGSGTQLSVL.

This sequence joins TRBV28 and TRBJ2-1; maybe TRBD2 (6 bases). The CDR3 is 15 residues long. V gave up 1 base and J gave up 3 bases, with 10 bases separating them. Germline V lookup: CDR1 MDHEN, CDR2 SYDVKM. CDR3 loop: CASSLSSVGYNEQFF. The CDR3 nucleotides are TGTGCCAGCAGTTTATCTAGCGTCGGCTACAATGAGCAGTTCTTC.

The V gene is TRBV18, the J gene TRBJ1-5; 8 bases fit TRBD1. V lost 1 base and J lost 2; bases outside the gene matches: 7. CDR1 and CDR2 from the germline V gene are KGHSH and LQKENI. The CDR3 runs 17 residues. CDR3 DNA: TGTGCCAGCTCACCACAACCAGGGGGCGACGGCAATCAGCCCCAGCATTTT. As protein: CASSPQPGGDGNQPQHF.

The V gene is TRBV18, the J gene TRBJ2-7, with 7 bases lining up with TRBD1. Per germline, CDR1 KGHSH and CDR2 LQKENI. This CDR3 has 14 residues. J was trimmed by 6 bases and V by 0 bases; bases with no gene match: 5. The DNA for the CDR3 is TGTGCCAGCTCACCACCGAGGGCAGGGGGCGAGCAGTACTTC. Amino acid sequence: CASSPPRAGGEQYF.

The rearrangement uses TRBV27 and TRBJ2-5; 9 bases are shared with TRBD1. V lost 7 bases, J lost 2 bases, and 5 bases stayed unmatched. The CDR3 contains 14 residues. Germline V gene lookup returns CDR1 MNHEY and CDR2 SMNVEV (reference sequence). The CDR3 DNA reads TGTGCCAGCACCCCGACAGGGGGTCAAGAGACCCAGTACTTC. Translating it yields CASTPTGGQETQYF.

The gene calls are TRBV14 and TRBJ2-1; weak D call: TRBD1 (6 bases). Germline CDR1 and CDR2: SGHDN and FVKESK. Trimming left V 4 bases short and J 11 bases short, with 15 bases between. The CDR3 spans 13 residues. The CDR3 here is CASSPSGTTQQFF. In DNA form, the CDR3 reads TGTGCCAGCAGCCCCTCTGGGACAACCCAGCAGTTCTTC.

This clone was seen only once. CDR3 sequence reads: CASSEAVAEAFF. In DNA, the CDR3 is TGTGCCAGCTCAGAGGCTGTGGCTGAAGCTTTCTTT. V usage is TRBV18 and J usage is TRBJ1-1, with unresolved D. CDR1 and CDR2 from the germline V gene are KGHSH and LQKENI. Deletions cut 5 bases from V and 6 bases from J, with 10 bases between. CDR3 size: 12 residues.

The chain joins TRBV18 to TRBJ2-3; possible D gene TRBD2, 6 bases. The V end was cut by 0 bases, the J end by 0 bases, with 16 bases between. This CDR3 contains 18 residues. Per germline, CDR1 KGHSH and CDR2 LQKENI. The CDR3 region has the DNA TGTGCCAGCTCACCACCTTTGAGCGGGCTTACTAGCACAGATACGCAGTATTTT. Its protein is CASSPPLSGLTSTDTQYF.

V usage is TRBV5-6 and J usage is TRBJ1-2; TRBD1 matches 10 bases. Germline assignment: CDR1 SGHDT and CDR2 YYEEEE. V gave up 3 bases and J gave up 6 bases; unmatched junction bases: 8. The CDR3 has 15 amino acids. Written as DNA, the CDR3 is TGTGCCAGCAGCTGGAGGACAGGGGGTATAGATGGCTACACCTTC. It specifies CASSWRTGGIDGYTF.

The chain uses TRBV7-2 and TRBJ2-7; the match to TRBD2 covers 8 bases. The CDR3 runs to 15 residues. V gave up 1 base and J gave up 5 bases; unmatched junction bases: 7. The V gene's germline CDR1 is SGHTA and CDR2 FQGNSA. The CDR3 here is CASSLVVTSGDEQYF. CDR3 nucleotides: TGTGCCAGCAGCTTAGTTGTTACTAGCGGCGACGAGCAGTACTTC.

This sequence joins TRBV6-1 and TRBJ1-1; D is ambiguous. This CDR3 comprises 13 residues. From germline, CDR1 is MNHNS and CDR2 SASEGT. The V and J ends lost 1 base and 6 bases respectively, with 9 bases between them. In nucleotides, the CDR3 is TGTGCCAGCAGTGAAGATGCAGGCTCTGAAGCTTTCTTT. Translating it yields CASSEDAGSEAFF.

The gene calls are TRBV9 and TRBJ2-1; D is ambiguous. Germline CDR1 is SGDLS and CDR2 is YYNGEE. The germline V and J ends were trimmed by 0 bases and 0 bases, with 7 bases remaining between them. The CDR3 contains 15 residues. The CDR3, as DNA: TGTGCCAGCAGCGTAGAACTTAGCTCCTACAATGAGCAGTTCTTC. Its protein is CASSVELSSYNEQFF.

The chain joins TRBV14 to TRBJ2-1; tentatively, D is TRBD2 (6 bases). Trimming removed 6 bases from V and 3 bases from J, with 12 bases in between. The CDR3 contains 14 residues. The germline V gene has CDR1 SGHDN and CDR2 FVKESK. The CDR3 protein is CASSLTRGYNEQFF. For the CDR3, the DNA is TGTGCCAGCAGTTTGACTAGGGGCTACAATGAGCAGTTCTTC.

The CDR3 coding sequence is TGTGCCAGCAGCGGGACAGGGGCCGGGGAGCTGTTTTTT. Protein sequence: CASSGTGAGELFF. The chain employs TRBV6-4 and TRBJ2-2; TRBD1 matches 10 bases. CDR1 is MRHNA and CDR2 is SNTAGT in the germline V gene. V lost 6 bases and J lost 6; bases outside the gene matches: 1. This CDR3 is 13 amino acids long.

The CDR3 loop reads CASTSDRVVEAFF. CDR3 DNA: TGTGCCAGCACTTCGGACAGGGTGGTCGAAGCTTTCTTT. This chain connects TRBV25-1 to TRBJ1-1; 8 bases are a match to TRBD1. Germline CDR1 and CDR2: MGHDK and SYGVNS. This CDR3 contains 13 residues. After removal of 7 bases from V and 8 bases from J, the junction contained 9 bases not matched to a gene.

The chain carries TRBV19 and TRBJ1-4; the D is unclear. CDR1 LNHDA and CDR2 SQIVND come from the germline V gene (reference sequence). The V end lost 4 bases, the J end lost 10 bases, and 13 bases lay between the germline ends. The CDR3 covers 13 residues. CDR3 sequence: CASSTSAGIKLFF. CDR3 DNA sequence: TGTGCCAGTAGTACCTCGGCGGGGATAAAACTGTTTTTT.

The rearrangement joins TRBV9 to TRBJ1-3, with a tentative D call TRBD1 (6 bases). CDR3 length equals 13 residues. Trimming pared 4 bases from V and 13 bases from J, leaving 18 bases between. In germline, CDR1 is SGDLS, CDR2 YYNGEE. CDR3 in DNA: TGTGCCAGCAGCCCAAGTTATAGGACAGCGATATATTTT. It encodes CASSPSYRTAIYF.

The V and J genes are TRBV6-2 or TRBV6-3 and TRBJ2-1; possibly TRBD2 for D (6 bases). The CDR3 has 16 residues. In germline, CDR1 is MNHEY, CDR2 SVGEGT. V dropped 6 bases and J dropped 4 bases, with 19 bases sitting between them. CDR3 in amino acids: CASSDASGARYNEQFF. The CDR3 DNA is TGTGCCAGCAGCGACGCGTCGGGAGCGAGGTACAATGAGCAGTTCTTC.

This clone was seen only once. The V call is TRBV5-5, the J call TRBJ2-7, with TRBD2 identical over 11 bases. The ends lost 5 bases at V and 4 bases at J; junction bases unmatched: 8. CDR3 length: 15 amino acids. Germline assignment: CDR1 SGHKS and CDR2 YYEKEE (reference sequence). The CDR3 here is CASSPTPSGRYEQYF. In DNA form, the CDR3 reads TGTGCCAGCAGTCCAACACCTAGCGGGAGGTACGAGCAGTACTTC.

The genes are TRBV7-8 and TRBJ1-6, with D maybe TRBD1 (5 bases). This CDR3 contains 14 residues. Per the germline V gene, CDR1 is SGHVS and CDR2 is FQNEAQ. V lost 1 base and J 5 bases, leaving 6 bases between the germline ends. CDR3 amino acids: CASSLVGDNSPLHF. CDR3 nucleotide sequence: TGTGCCAGCAGCTTAGTAGGGGATAATTCACCCCTCCACTTT.

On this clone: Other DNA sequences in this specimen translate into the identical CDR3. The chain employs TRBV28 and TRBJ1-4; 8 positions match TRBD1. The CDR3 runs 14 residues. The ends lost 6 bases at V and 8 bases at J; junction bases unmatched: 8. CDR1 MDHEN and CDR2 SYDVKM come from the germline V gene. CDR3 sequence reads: CASRTGDFNEKLFF. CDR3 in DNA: TGTGCCAGCAGGACAGGGGATTTTAACGAAAAACTGTTTTTT.

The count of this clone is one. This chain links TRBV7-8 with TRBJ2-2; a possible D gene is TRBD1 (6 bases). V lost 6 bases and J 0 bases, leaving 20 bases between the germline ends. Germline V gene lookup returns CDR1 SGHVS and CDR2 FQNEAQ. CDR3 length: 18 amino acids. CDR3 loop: CASRPLRDTPTNTGELFF. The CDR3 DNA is TGTGCCAGCAGACCGCTCCGGGACACCCCCACGAACACCGGGGAGCTGTTTTTT.